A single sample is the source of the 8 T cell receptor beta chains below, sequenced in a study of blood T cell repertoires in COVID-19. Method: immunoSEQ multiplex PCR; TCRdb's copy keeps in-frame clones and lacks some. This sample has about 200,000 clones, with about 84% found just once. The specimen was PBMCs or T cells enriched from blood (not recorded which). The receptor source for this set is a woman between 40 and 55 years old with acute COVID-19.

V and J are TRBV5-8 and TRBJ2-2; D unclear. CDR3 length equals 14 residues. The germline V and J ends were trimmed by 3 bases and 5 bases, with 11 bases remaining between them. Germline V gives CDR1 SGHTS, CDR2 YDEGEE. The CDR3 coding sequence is TGTGCCAGCAGCTACACAATACCGACCGGGGAGCTGTTTTTT. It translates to CASSYTIPTGELFF.

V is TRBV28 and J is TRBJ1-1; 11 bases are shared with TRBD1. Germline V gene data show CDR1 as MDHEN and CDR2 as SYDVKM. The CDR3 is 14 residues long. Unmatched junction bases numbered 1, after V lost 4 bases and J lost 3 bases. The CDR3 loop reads CASSWDRGYTEAFF. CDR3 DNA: TGTGCCAGCAGTTGGGACAGGGGGTACACTGAAGCTTTCTTT.

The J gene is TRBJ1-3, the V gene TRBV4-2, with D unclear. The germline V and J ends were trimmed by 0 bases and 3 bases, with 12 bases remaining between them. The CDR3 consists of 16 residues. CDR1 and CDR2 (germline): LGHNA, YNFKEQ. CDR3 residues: CASSQEARSDGNTIYF. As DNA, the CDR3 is TGTGCCAGCAGCCAAGAGGCGCGGTCGGATGGAAACACCATATATTTT.

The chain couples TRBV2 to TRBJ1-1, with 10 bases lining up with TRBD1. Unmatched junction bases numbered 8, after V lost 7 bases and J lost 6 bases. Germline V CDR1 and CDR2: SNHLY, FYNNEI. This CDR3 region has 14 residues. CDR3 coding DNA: TGTGCCAGCATTAACCGGGACAGGGGACCTGAAGCTTTCTTT. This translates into CASINRDRGPEAFF.

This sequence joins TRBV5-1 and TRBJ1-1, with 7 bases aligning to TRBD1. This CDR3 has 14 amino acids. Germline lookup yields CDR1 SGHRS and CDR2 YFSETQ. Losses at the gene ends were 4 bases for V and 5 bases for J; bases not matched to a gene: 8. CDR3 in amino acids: CASSTPRGETEAFF. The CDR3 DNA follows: TGCGCCAGCAGCACCCCCAGGGGGGAGACTGAAGCTTTCTTT.

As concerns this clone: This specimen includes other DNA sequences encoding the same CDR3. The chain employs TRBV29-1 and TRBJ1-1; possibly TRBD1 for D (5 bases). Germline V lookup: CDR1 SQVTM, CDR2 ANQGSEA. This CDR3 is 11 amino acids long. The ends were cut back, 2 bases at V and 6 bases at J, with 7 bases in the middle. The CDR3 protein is CSVERGAEAFF. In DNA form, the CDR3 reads TGCAGCGTTGAACGGGGGGCTGAAGCTTTCTTT.

DNA of the CDR3: TGTGCCAGCAGTTTATTTGCCGACAGGGCAGGTTCACCCCTCCACTTT. Protein: CASSLFADRAGSPLHF. The J gene is TRBJ1-6, the V gene TRBV27, with TRBD1 matching over 7 bases. This CDR3 is built from 16 residues. With 1 base clipped from V and 9 bases from J, the junction kept 9 bases outside the gene matches. In germline, CDR1 is MNHEY, CDR2 SMNVEV (reference sequence).

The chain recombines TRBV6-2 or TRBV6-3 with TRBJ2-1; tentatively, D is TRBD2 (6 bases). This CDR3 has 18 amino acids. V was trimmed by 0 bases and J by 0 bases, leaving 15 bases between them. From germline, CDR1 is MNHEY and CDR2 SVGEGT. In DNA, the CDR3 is TGTGCCAGCAGTTACTCGAGAGAGCGGGCAAGCTCCTACAATGAGCAGTTCTTC. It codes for CASSYSRERASSYNEQFF.